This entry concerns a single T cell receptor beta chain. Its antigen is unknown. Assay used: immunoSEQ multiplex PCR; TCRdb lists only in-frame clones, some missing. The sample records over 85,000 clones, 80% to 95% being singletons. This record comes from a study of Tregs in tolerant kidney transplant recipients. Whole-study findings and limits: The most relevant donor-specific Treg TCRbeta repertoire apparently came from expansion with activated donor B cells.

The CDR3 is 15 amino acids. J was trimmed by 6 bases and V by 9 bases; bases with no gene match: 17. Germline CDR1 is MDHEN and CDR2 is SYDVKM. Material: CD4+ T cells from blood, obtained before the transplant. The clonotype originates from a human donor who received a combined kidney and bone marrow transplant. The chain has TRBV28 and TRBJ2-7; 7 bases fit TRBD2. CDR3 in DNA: TGTGCCAGTTATTCTAGCGGCCCGTCTCGGGGCGAGCAGTACTTC. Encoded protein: CASYSSGPSRGEQYF.